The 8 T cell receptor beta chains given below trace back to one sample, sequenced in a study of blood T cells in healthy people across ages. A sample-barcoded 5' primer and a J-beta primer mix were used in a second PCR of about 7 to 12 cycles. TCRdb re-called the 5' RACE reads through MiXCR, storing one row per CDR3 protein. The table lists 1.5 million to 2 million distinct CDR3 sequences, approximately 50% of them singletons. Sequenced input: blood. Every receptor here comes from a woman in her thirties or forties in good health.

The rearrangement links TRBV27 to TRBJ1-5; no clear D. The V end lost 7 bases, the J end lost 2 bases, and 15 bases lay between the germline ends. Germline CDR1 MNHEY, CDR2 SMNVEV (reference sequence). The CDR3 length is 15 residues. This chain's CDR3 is CASTPTAAGNQPQHF. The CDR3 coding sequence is TGTGCCAGCACGCCTACGGCCGCGGGCAATCAGCCCCAGCATTTT.

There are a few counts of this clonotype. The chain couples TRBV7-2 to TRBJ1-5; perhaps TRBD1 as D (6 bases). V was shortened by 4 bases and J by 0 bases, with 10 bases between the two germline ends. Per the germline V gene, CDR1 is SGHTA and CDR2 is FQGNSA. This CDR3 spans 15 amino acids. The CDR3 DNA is TGTGCCAGCAGCTGGGGGGCAGGTAGCAATCAGCCCCAGCATTTT. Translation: CASSWGAGSNQPQHF.

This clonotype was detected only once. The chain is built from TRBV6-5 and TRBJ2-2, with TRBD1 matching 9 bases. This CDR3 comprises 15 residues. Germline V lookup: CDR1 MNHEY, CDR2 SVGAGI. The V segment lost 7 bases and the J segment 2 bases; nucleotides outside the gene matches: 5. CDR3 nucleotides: TGTGCCAGCAAGCGGGACAGGGTTAACACCGGGGAGCTGTTTTTT. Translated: CASKRDRVNTGELFF.

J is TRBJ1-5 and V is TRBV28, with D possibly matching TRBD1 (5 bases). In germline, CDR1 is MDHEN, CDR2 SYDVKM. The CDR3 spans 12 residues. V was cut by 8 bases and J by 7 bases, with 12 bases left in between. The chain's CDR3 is CASWSGDQPQHF. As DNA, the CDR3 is TGTGCCAGCTGGTCGGGGGACCAGCCCCAGCATTTT.

The chain's CDR3 is CASSYSINSYNEQFF. The CDR3 DNA reads as TGTGCCAGCAGTTACTCAATAAACTCCTACAATGAGCAGTTCTTC. V usage is TRBV6-5 and J usage is TRBJ2-1; D gene unclear. Germline CDR1 is MNHEY and CDR2 is SVGAGI. Trimming cost V 0 bases and J 0 bases, with 6 bases left between them. The CDR3 loop spans 15 amino acids.

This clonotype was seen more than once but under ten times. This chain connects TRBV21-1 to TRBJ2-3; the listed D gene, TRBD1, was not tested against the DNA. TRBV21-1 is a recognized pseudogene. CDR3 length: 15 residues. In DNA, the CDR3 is TGTGCCAGCAGCAATTCACTGTGTCCCCCAGATACGCAGTATTTT. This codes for CASSNSLCPPDTQYF.

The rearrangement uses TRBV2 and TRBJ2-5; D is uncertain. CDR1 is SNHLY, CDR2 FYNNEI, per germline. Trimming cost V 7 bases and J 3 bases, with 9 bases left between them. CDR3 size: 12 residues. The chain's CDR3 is CASILGEETQYF. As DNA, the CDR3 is TGTGCCAGCATACTTGGAGAAGAGACCCAGTACTTC.

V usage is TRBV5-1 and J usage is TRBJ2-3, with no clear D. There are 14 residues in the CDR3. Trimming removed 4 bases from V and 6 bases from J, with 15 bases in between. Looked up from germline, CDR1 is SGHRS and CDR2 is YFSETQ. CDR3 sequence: CASSPVTGPDTQYF. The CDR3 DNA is TGCGCCAGCAGCCCCGTCACGGGCCCCGATACGCAGTATTTT. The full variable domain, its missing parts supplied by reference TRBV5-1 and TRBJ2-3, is KAGVTQTPRYLIKTRGQQVTLSCSPISGHRSVSWYQQTPGQGLQFLFEYFSETQRNKGNFPGRFSGRQFSNSRSEMNVSTLELGDSALYLCASSPVTGPDTQYFGPGTRLTVL.